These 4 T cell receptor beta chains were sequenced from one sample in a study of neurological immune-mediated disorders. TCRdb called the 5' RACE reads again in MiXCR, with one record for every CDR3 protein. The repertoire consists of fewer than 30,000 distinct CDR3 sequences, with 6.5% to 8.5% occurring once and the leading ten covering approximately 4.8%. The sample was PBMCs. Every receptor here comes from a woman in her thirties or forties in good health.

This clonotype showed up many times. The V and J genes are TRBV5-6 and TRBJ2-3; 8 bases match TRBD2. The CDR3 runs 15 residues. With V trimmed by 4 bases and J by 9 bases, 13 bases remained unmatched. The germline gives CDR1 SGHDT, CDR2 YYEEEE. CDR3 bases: TGTGCCAGCAGCATAACTAGCGGAGGAAGGGGGACGCAGTATTTT. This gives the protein CASSITSGGRGTQYF. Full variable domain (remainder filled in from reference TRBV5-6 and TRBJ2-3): DAGVTQSPTHLIKTRGQQVTLRCSPKSGHDTVSWYQQALGQGPQFIFQYYEEEERQRGNFPDRFSGHQFPNYSSELNVNALLLGDSALYLCASSITSGGRGTQYFGPGTRLTVL.

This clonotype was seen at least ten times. The CDR3 DNA sequence: TGCAGTGCTAGAGATAGCGGAGTAGCCAAAAACATTCAGTACTTC. This gives the protein CSARDSGVAKNIQYF. The rearrangement joins TRBV20-1 to TRBJ2-4; a weak D match, TRBD2 (6 bases). The CDR3 totals 15 residues. Germline V gene sequence: CDR1 DFQATT, CDR2 SNEGSKA (reference sequence). V lost 0 bases to trimming and J lost 0 bases, with 9 bases between them.

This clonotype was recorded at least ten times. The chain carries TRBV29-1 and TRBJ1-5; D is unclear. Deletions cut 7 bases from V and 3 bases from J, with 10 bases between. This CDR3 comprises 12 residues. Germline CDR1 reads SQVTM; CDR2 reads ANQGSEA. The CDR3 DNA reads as TGCAGCGCCAGAGATCCCAATCAGCCCCAGCATTTT. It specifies CSARDPNQPQHF.

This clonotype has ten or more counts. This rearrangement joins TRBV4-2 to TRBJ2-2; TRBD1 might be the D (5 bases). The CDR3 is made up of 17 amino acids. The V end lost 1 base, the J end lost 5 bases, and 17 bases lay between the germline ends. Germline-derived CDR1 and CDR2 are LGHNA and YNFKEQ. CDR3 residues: CASSQAQGGLGTGELFF. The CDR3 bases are TGTGCCAGCAGCCAAGCCCAGGGTGGTCTGGGGACCGGGGAGCTGTTTTTT.